Below are 12 T cell receptor beta chains sequenced from a single sample in a study of blood T cell repertoires in COVID-19. Profiling relied on immunoSEQ multiplex PCR, and the TCRdb table lists in-frame clones only, not all of them. The sample carries approximately 92,000 clones, around 81% recorded once. Sequencing was done on a sample of peripheral blood. All receptors derive from a man in his sixties with acute or convalescent COVID-19.

This clone was detected only a few times. The chain links TRBV19 to TRBJ1-5; 9 bases are a match to TRBD1. With V trimmed by 9 bases and J by 3 bases, 3 bases remained unmatched. CDR3 size: 13 residues. Germline CDR1 and CDR2: LNHDA and SQIVND (reference sequence). This CDR3 is CASRTGVNQPQHF. CDR3 DNA sequence: TGTGCCAGCAGGACAGGGGTCAATCAGCCCCAGCATTTT.

This chain links TRBV4-3 with TRBJ2-3; 7 nucleotides agree with TRBD1. This CDR3 is built from 16 residues. V shed 4 bases and J 5 bases; nucleotides not matched to a gene: 12. The V gene's germline CDR1 is LGHNA and CDR2 YSLEER. The DNA for the CDR3 is TGCGCCAGCAGCCCCCGACAGGGTCAAATAGGAGATACGCAGTATTTT. Residues: CASSPRQGQIGDTQYF.

Written as DNA, the CDR3 is TGTGCCAGCACCGACAGGACAGGGAAAGATACGCAGTATTTT. Translation gives CASTDRTGKDTQYF. This chain joins TRBV7-8 and TRBJ2-3; 8 positions agree with TRBD1. Germline values: CDR1 SGHVS, CDR2 FQNEAQ. CDR3 size: 14 residues. The V and J ends lost 7 bases and 5 bases, in that order; junction bases with no gene match: 8.

Details on this clone: In the same sample, other DNA sequences code for this CDR3. This chain connects TRBV12-3 or TRBV12-4 to TRBJ1-2; a weak D match, TRBD1 (6 bases). Deletions cut 6 bases from V and 6 bases from J, with 8 bases between. This CDR3 spans 11 amino acids. The CDR3 DNA is TGTGCCAGCAGCCCAGGGGATGGCTACACCTTC. Its protein is CASSPGDGYTF.

V is TRBV6-5 and J is TRBJ2-7; weak D call: TRBD2 (5 bases). CDR3 length: 14 residues. V shed 6 bases and J shed 0 bases, with 12 bases lying between them. From germline, CDR1 is MNHEY and CDR2 SVGAGI. The DNA for the CDR3 is TGTGCCAGCAGGCCTTCAGAGGGCTCCTACGAGCAGTACGTC. Amino acids: CASRPSEGSYEQYV.

The rearrangement uses TRBV9 and TRBJ2-5, with D possibly TRBD1 on 6 matching bases. This CDR3 has 13 residues. Trimming left V 0 bases short and J 5 bases short, with 8 bases between. Germline V CDR1 and CDR2: SGDLS, YYNGEE. CDR3 coding DNA: TGTGCCAGCAGCGTAGGGACAGAGGAGACCCAGTACTTC. This encodes CASSVGTEETQYF.

Only one count was recorded for this clone. The chain couples TRBV27 to TRBJ2-5; possible D gene TRBD2, 5 bases. CDR1 and CDR2 (germline): MNHEY, SMNVEV (reference sequence). The CDR3 totals 13 residues. V lost 4 bases, J lost 6 bases, and 12 bases lay in between. The CDR3 DNA follows: TGTGCCAGCAGTTCACGGACTGGCCAGACCCAGTACTTC. This gives the protein CASSSRTGQTQYF.

The chain carries TRBV7-2 and TRBJ1-1, with D possibly matching TRBD1 (6 bases). V lost 3 bases and J 1 base, leaving 12 bases between the germline ends. The CDR3 runs 15 residues. Germline V lookup: CDR1 SGHTA, CDR2 FQGNSA. As DNA, the CDR3 is TGTGCCAGCAGCTTGGCCCCCAGGGGGAACACTGAAGCTTTCTTT. It encodes CASSLAPRGNTEAFF.

The chain employs TRBV25-1 and TRBJ2-5; 9 bases align to TRBD1. With 5 bases clipped from V and 5 bases from J, the junction kept 6 bases outside the gene matches. Germline V lookup: CDR1 MGHDK, CDR2 SYGVNS. This CDR3 comprises 14 residues. The CDR3 loop reads CASSNTGGGETQYF. The CDR3 DNA reads as TGTGCCAGCAGTAACACAGGGGGCGGTGAGACCCAGTACTTC. The complete variable domain, with remaining parts taken from reference TRBV25-1 and TRBJ2-5, reads EADIYQTPRYLVIGTGKKITLECSQTMGHDKMYWYQQDPGMELHLIHYSYGVNSTEKGDLSSESTVSRIRTEHFPLTLESARPSHTSQYLCASSNTGGGETQYFGPGTRLLVL.

The chain combines TRBV12-3 or TRBV12-4 with TRBJ1-1; no definite D call. Trimming pared 3 bases from V and 0 bases from J, leaving 5 bases between. The CDR3 spans 13 residues. The CDR3 loop is CASSFEMNTEAFF. CDR3 bases: TGTGCCAGCAGTTTTGAGATGAACACTGAAGCTTTCTTT.

V and J are TRBV5-4 and TRBJ1-2; 8 positions agree with TRBD1. CDR1 SGHNT and CDR2 YYREEE come from the germline V gene (reference sequence). The CDR3 has 15 residues. V lost 0 bases, J lost 2 bases, and 3 bases stayed unmatched. The CDR3 is CASSLDQGANYGYTF. The DNA of the CDR3 is TGTGCCAGCAGCTTGGACCAGGGGGCCAACTATGGCTACACCTTC.

This clone came up once. The chain is built from TRBV6-5 and TRBJ1-6; 8 nucleotides match TRBD1. The ends lost 5 bases at V and 6 bases at J; junction bases unmatched: 6. The CDR3 sequence is 15 residues long. Per the germline V gene, CDR1 is MNHEY and CDR2 is SVGAGI. In nucleotides, the CDR3 is TGTGCCAGCAGTCCCACGGACAGGGTTAATTCACCCCTCCACTTT. Its protein is CASSPTDRVNSPLHF.